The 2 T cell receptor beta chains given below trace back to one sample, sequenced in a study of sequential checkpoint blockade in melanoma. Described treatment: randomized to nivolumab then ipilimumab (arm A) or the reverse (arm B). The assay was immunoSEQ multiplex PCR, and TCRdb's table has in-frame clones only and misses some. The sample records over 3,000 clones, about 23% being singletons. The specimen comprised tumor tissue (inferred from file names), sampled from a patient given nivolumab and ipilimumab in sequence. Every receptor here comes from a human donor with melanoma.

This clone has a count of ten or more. This CDR3 is CASSQNSPFRLSRTGELFF. The DNA for the CDR3 is TGTGCCAGCAGCCAAAACAGCCCCTTTCGCCTTTCGAGGACCGGGGAGCTGTTTTTT. V gene TRBV11-3 combines with J gene TRBJ2-2; D remains unclear. Germline V CDR1 and CDR2: SGHNT, YENEEA. V shed 5 bases and J shed 5 bases, with 27 bases lying between them. The CDR3 consists of 19 residues.

Written as DNA, the CDR3 is TGTGCCAGTAGTCCCGACGCTTTGGACACTGAAGCTTTCTTT. Translating gives CASSPDALDTEAFF. The chain joins TRBV19 to TRBJ1-1; D unresolved. The CDR3 runs to 14 residues. Trimming cost V 5 bases and J 3 bases, with 13 bases left between them. CDR1 is LNHDA and CDR2 is SQIVND in the germline V gene (reference sequence).